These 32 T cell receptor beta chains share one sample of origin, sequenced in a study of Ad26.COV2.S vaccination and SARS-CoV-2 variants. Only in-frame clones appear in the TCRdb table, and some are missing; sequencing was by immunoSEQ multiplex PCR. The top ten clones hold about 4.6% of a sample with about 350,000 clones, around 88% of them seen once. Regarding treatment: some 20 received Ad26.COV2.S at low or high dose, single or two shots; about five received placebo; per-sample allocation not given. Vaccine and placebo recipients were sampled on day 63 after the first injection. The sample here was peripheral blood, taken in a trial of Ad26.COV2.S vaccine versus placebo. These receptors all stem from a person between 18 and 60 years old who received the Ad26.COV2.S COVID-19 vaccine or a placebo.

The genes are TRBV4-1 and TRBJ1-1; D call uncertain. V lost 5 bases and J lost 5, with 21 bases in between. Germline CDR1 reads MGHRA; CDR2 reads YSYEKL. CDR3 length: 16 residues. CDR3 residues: CASSSHDLIIFTEAFF. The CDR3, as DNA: TGCGCCAGCAGCTCCCATGACCTGATCATCTTTACTGAAGCTTTCTTT.

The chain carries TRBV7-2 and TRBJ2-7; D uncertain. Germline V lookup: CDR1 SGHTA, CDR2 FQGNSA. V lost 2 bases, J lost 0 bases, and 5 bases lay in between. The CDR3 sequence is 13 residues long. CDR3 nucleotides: TGTGCCAGCAGCTTACCCACCTCCTACGAGCAGTACTTC. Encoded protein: CASSLPTSYEQYF.

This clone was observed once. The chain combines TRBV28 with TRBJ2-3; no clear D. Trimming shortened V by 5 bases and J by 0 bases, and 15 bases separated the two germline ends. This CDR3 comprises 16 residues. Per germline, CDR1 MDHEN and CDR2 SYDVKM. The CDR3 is CASSTSRFSSTDTQYF. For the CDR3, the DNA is TGTGCCAGCAGTACATCCAGGTTCTCTAGCACAGATACGCAGTATTTT.

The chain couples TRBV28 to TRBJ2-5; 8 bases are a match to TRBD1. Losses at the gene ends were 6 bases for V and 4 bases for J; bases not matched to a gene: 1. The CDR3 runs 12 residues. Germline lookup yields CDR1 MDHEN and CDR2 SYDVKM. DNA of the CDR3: TGTGCCAGCAGCGGACAGGGAGAGACCCAGTACTTC. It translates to CASSGQGETQYF.

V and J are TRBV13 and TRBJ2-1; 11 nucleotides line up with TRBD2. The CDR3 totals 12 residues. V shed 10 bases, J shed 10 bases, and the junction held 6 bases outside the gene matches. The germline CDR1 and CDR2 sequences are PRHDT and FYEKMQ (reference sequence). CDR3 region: CATGLAVREQFF. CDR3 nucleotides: TGTGCCACGGGACTAGCGGTCAGAGAGCAGTTCTTC.

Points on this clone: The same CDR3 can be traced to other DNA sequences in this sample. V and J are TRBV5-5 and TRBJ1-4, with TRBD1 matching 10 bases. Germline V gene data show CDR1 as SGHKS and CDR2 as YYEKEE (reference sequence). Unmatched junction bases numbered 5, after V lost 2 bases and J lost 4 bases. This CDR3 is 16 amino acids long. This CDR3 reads CASSFRDRGFNEKLFF. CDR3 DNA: TGTGCCAGCAGCTTCCGGGACAGGGGATTTAATGAAAAACTGTTTTTT.

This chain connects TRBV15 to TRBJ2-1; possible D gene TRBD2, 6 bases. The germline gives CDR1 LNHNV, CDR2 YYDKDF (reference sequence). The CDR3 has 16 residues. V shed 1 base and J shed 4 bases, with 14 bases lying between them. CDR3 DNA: TGTGCCACCAGCAGAGGTGGGGGAGGACGGTACAATGAGCAGTTCTTC. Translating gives CATSRGGGGRYNEQFF.

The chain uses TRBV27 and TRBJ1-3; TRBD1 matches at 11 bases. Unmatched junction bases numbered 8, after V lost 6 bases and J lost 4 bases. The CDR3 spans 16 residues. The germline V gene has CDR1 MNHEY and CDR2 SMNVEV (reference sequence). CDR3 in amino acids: CASSPMDRGLGNTIYF. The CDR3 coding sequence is TGTGCCAGCAGCCCCATGGACAGGGGGCTCGGAAACACCATATATTTT.

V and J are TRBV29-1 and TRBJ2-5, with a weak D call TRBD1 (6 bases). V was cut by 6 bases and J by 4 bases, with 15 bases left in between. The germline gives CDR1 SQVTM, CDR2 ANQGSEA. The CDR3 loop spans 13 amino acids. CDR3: CSVTRTVGETQYF. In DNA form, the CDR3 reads TGCAGCGTGACACGGACAGTCGGAGAGACCCAGTACTTC.

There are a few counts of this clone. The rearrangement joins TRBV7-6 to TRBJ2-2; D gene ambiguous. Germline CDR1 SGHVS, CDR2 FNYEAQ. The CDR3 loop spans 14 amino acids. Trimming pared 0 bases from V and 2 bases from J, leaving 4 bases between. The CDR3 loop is CASSLALNTGELFF. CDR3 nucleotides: TGTGCCAGCAGCTTAGCACTTAACACCGGGGAGCTGTTTTTT.

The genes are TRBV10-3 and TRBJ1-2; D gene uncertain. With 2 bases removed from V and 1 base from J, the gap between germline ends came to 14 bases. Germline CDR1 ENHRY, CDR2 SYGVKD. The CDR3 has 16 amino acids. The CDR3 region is CAISEGRLAFNYGYTF. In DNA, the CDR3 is TGTGCCATCAGTGAGGGAAGACTTGCGTTTAACTATGGCTACACCTTC.

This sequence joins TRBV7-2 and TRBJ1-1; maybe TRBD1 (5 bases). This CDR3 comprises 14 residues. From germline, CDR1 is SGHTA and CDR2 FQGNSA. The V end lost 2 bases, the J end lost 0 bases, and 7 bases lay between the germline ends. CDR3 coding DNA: TGTGCCAGCAGCTTATGGGGGGTGAACACTGAAGCTTTCTTT. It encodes CASSLWGVNTEAFF.

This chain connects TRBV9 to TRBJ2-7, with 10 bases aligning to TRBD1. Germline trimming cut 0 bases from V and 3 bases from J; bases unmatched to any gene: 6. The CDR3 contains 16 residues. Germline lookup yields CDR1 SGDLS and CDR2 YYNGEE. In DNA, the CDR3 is TGTGCCAGCAGCGTAGGCGGGACAGGGGTGGGCTACGAGCAGTACTTC. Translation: CASSVGGTGVGYEQYF.

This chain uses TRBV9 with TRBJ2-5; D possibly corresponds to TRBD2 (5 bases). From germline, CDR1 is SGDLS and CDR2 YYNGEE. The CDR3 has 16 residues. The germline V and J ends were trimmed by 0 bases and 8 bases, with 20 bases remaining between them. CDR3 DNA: TGTGCCAGCAGCGTAGAAGTCAACCTAGCAGCGGCCACCCAGTACTTC. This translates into CASSVEVNLAAATQYF. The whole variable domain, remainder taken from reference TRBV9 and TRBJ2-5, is DSGVTQTPKHLITATGQRVTLRCSPRSGDLSVYWYQQSLDQGLQFLIQYYNGEERAKGNILERFSAQQFPDLHSELNLSSLELGDSALYFCASSVEVNLAAATQYFGPGTRLLVL.

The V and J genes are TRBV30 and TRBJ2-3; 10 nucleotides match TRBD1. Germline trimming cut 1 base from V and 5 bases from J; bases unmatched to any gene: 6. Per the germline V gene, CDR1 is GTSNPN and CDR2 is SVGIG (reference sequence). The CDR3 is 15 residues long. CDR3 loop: CAWSGGQGKKDTQYF. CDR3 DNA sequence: TGTGCCTGGAGTGGGGGACAGGGGAAGAAAGATACGCAGTATTTT.

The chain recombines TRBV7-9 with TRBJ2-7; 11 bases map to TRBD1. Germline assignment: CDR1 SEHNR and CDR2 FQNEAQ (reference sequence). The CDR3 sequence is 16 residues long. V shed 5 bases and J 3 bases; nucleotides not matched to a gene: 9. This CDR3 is CASSPAGTGGVYEQYF. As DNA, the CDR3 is TGTGCCAGCAGCCCAGCCGGGACAGGGGGTGTCTACGAGCAGTACTTC.

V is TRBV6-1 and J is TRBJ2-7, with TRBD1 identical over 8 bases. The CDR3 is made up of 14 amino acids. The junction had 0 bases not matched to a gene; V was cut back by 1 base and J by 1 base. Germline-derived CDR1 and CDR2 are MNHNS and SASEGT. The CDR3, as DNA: TGTGCCAGCAGTGAAGGGGACAGGTCCTACGAGCAGTACTTC. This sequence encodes CASSEGDRSYEQYF.

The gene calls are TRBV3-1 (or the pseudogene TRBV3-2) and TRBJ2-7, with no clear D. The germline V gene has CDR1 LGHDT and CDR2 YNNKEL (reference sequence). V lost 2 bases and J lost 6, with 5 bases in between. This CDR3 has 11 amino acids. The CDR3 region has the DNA TGTGCCAGCAGCCAATCCCGCGAGCAGTACTTC. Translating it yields CASSQSREQYF.

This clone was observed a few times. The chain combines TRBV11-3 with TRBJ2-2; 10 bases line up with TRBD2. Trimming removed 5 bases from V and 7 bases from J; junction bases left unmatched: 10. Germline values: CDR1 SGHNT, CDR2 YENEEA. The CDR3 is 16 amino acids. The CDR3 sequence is CASSPGLAGVYGELFF. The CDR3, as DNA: TGTGCCAGCAGCCCGGGTCTAGCGGGAGTCTACGGGGAGCTGTTTTTT.

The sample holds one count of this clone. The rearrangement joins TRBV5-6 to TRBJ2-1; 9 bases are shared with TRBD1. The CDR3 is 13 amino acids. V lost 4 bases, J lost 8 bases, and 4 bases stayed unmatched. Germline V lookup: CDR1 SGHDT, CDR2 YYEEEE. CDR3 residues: CASSPGQGDEQFF. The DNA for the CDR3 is TGTGCCAGCAGCCCGGGACAGGGCGATGAGCAGTTCTTC.

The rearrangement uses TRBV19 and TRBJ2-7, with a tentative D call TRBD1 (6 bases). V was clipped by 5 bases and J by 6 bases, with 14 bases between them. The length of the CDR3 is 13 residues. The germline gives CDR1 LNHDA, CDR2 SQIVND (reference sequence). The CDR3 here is CASSYRASFEQYF. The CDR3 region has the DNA TGTGCCAGTAGTTACAGGGCCTCTTTCGAGCAGTACTTC.

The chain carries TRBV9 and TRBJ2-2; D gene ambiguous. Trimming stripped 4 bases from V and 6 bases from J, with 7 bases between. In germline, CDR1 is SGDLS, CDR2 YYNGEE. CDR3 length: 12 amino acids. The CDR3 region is CASSFLAGELFF. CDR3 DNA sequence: TGTGCCAGCAGCTTCTTGGCCGGGGAGCTGTTTTTT.

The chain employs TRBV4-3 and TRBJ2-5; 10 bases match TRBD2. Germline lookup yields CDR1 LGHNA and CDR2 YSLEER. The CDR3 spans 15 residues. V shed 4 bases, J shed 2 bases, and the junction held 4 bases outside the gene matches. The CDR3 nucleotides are TGCGCCAGCAGCCGAGGACTAGCGGTACAAGAGACCCAGTACTTC. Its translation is CASSRGLAVQETQYF.

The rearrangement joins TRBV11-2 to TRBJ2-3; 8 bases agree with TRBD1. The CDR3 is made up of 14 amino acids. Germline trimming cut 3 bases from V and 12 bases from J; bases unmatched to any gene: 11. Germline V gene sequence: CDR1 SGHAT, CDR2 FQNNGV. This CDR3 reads CASSLGQDLGGQYF. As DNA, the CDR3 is TGTGCCAGCAGCTTGGGACAGGACCTTGGGGGCCAGTATTTT.

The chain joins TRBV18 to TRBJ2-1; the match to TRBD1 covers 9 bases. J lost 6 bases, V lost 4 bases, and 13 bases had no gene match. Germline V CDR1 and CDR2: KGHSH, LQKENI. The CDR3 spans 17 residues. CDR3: CASSLASGTGTSNEQFF. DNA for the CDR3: TGTGCCAGCTCACTCGCGTCCGGGACAGGGACCAGCAATGAGCAGTTCTTC.

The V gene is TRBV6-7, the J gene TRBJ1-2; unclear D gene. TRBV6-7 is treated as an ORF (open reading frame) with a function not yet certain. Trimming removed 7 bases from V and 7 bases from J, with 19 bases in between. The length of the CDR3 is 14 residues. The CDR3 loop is CASNTVVSLCGYTF. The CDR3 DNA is TGTGCCAGCAACACGGTAGTAAGTTTGTGTGGCTACACCTTC.

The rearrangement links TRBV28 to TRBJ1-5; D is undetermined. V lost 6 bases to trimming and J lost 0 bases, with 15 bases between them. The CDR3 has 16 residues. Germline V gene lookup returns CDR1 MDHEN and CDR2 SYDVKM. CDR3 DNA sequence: TGTGCCAGCAGAAACCTTCTACTAGATAGCAATCAGCCCCAGCATTTT. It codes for CASRNLLLDSNQPQHF.

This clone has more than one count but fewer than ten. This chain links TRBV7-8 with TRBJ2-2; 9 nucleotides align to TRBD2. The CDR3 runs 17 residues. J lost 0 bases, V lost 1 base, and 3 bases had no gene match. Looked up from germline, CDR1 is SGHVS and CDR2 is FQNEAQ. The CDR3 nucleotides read TGTGCCAGCAGCTTAGGCGCTAGCGGGACGAACACCGGGGAGCTGTTTTTT. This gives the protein CASSLGASGTNTGELFF. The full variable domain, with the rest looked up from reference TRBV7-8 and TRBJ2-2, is GAGVSQSPRYKVAKRGQDVALRCDPISGHVSLFWYQQALGQGPEFLTYFQNEAQLDKSGLPSDRFFAERPEGSVSTLKIQRTQQEDSAVYLCASSLGASGTNTGELFFGEGSRLTVL.

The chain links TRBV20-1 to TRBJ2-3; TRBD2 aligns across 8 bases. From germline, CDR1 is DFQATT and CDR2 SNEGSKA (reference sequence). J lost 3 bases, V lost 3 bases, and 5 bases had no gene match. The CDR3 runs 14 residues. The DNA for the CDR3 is TGCAGTGCTAGTCTTGGCGGGAGGACAGATACGCAGTATTTT. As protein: CSASLGGRTDTQYF.

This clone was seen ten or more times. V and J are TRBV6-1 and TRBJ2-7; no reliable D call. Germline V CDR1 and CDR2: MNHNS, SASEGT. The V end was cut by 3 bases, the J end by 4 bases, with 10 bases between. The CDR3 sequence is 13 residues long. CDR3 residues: CASSEYSQYEQYF. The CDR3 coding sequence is TGTGCCAGCAGTGAGTACAGTCAATACGAGCAGTACTTC.

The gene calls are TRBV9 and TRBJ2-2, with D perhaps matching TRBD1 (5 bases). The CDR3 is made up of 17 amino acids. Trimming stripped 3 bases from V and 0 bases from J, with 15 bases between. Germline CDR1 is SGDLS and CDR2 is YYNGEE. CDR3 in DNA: TGTGCCAGCAGCGCACGACAGCGACCCACGAACACCGGGGAGCTGTTTTTT. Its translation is CASSARQRPTNTGELFF.

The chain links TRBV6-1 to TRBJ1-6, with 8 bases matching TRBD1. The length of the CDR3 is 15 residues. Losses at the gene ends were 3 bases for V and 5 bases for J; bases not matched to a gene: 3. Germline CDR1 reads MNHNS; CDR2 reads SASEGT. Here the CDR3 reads CASSDPGQDNSPLHF. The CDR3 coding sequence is TGTGCCAGCAGTGATCCGGGACAGGATAATTCACCCCTCCACTTT.